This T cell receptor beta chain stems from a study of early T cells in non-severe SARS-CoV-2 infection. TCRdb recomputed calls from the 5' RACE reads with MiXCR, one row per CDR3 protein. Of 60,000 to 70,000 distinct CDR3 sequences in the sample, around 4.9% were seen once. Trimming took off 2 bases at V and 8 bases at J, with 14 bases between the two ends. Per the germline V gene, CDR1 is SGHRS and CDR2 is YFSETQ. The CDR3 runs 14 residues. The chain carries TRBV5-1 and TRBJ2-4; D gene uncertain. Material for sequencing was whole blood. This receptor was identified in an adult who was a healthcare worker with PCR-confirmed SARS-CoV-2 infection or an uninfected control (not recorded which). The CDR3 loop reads CASSLFGSSDIQYF. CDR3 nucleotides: TGCGCCAGCAGCTTATTCGGGTCCTCAGACATTCAGTACTTC. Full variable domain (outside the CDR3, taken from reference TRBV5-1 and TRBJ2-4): KAGVTQTPRYLIKTRGQQVTLSCSPISGHRSVSWYQQTPGQGLQFLFEYFSETQRNKGNFPGRFSGRQFSNSRSEMNVSTLELGDSALYLCASSLFGSSDIQYFGAGTRLSVL.